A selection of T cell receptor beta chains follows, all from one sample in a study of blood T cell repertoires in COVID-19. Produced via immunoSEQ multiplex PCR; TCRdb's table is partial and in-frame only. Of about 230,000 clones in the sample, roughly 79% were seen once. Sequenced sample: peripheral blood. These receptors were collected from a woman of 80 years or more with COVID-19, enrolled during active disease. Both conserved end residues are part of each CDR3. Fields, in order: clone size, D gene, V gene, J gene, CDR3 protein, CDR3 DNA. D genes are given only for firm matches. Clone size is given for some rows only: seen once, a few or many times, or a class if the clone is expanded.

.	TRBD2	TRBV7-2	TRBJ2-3	CASSPLRVAGGDTQYF	TGTGCCAGCAGTCCCCTCCGGGTAGCGGGGGGGGATACGCAGTATTTT
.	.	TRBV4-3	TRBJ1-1	CASSHRVNTEAFF	TGCGCCAGCAGCCATCGGGTGAACACTGAAGCTTTCTTT
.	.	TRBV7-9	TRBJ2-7	CASSPQGRVGLSEQYF	TGTGCCAGCAGCCCCCAGGGAAGGGTAGGGTTGAGCGAGCAGTACTTC
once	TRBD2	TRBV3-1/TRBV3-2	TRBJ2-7	CASSQDQTSSAQAYEQYF	TGTGCCAGCAGCCAAGATCAGACTAGCTCGGCGCAAGCCTACGAGCAGTACTTC
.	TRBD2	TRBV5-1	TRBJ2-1	CASSPTTSGGADEQFF	TGCGCCAGCAGCCCTACGACTAGCGGGGGGGCCGATGAGCAGTTCTTC
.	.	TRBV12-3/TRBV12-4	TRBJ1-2	CASTKIGGGYTF	TGTGCCAGCACCAAAATAGGGGGTGGCTACACCTTC
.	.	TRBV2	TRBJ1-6	CASSEVLGGNSPLHF	TGTGCCAGCAGTGAAGTCCTGGGGGGTAATTCACCCCTCCACTTT
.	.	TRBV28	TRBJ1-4	CASCLGKNEKLFF	TGTGCCAGCTGCCTTGGCAAGAATGAAAAACTGTTTTTT
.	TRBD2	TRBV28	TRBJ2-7	CASKSGSGRRNEQYF	TGTGCCAGCAAATCGGGTAGCGGGAGGAGAAACGAGCAGTACTTC
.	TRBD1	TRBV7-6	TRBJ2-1	CASSSTGGTYNEQFF	TGTGCCAGCAGCTCCACAGGGGGTACCTACAATGAGCAGTTCTTC
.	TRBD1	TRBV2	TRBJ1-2	CASYRDRVTGYTF	TGTGCCAGTTACCGGGACAGGGTTACTGGCTACACCTTC
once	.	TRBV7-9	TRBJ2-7	CASSPGVSGPSYEQYF	TGTGCCAGCAGCCCCGGGGTGAGTGGGCCCTCCTACGAGCAGTACTTC
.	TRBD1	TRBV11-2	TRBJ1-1	CASIPRDRGVGTEAFF	TGTGCCAGCATTCCCCGGGACAGGGGTGTAGGAACTGAAGCTTTCTTT
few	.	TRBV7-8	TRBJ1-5	CASSKTLLGSNQPQHF	TGTGCCAGCAGCAAGACACTTCTGGGTAGCAATCAGCCCCAGCATTTT
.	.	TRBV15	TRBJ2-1	CATTRGAGLGYNEQFF	TGTGCCACCACCCGCGGGGCGGGGTTAGGGTACAATGAGCAGTTCTTC
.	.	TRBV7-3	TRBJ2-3	CASSSQGMGTDTQYF	TGTGCCAGCAGCTCCCAGGGGATGGGTACAGATACGCAGTATTTT